This T cell receptor (beta chain) was captured in a study of Tregs in tolerant kidney transplant recipients. Overall study results and limits: Validation in larger populations is needed because few patients were studied. Tregs expanded with activated donor B cells seemed most donor-specific.

Data came from immunoSEQ multiplex PCR; TCRdb stores just in-frame clones and leaves some out. The sample yields 50,000 to 75,000 clones, nearly 98% seen once. This clone was detected only once. No antigen is known for it. Germline V gene sequence: CDR1 MGHDK, CDR2 SYGVNS. V was pared by 4 bases and J by 5 bases, with 11 bases between. CDR3 length equals 13 residues. Unstimulated regulatory T cells (CD4+CD25+CD127-), CD4+CD25- non-regulatory cells, CD4 and CD8 cells were FACS-sorted from thawed PBMCs. The specimen was Tregs from blood, collected before the transplant. This receptor was identified in a human donor who received a combined kidney and bone marrow transplant. The chain links TRBV25-1 to TRBJ1-2; a weak D match, TRBD1 (5 bases). CDR3: CASSVGAGYGYTF. The CDR3 DNA follows: TGTGCCAGCAGTGTTGGGGCAGGGTATGGCTACACCTTC.